The text below deals with one T cell receptor beta chain. Its antigen is currently unknown. By phenotype, naive CD8+ T cells were CD45RO-CCR7+CD27+CD95-. Germline lookup yields CDR1 DFQATT and CDR2 SNEGSKA (reference sequence). This CDR3 has 14 residues. This sample stems from a study of CXCR3-negative and CXCR3-positive naive CD8 T cells. General study findings and limits: The naive subsets expressed comparable surface CD5, and the authors inferred TCR strength from TRB CDR3 properties. In naive cells, CXCR3-negative and CXCR3-positive subsets had similar TRBV-TRBJ usage; memory cells differed. Similarly elevated diversity marked both naive subsets, with memory CD8+ cells showing far lower diversity.

UMI-labeled 5' RACE TRB cDNA libraries were prepared from the cells. TCRdb reprocessed the 5' RACE reads and reports one entry per CDR3 protein, with no DNA. Here the sample table reports 5,500 to 6,000 distinct CDR3 sequences. The origin of this receptor is a human donor in good health. Some clones in this sample may be carry-over from other donors' samples. Sequencing was done on a sample of naive CXCR3- CD8+ T cells from blood. Subset meaning: CD45RO-CCR7+CD27+CD95- naive CD8+ T cells lacking CXCR3 (TNR3-). This chain uses TRBV20-1 with TRBJ2-7; TCRdb outputs TRBD2, but without DNA this stays unchecked. CDR3 in amino acids: CSASRDLSYEEQYF.